This T cell receptor beta chain was retrieved from a study of blood T cell repertoires in COVID-19. Study information: From T cells, B-cell-depleted T cells, or PBMCs came the material, which was cDNA or gDNA.

In the study's own analysis: Counts of nucleated cells, estimated from reference gene primer amplification, were obtained. The method was immunoSEQ multiplex PCR; TCRdb's version includes in-frame clones alone and lacks a portion of them. That table is the source of V, J and clone size, and D and trimming were worked out from the DNA. The sample consists of fewer than 350,000 clones, roughly 87% of them appearing once. This clone has a handful of counts. The length of the CDR3 is 15 residues. After removal of 4 bases from V and 4 bases from J, the junction contained 3 bases not matched to a gene. The germline V gene encodes CDR1 SGHTS and CDR2 YDEGEE.

This sequence originates from a man aged 25 to 40 with COVID-19, enrolled during active disease. Sequenced input: peripheral blood. The chain joins TRBV5-8 to TRBJ1-5; 12 nucleotides align to TRBD1. CDR3 in amino acids: CASSAGQGANQPQHF. The CDR3 region has the DNA TGTGCCAGCAGCGCGGGACAGGGGGCGAATCAGCCCCAGCATTTT.